By sample fraction, the clone carrying this T cell receptor beta chain is large. Antigen: not known. Study-level points and caveats: Tumor memory CD4+ T cell TCR gene usage was found to cluster with blood and lymph node memory CD4+ cells and with lymph node naive CD4+ cells. Tumor-infiltrating Treg TCR alpha and beta sequences overlapped most with tumor naive CD4+ T cells, then blood naive.

Treg sorting used a CD4+CD25+CD127-/low gate. TCRdb redid the calling of the multiplex PCR reads with MiXCR, one entry per CDR3 protein. The sample contains some 1,000 distinct CDR3 sequences, 0.6% to 0.95% of which appear only once. Sequenced sample: Tregs sorted from blood. The TCR comes from a female donor with breast cancer.

The CDR3 nucleotides are TGTGCCAGCAGTGCACAGGGGCATGGCTACACCTTC. It specifies CASSAQGHGYTF. This chain links TRBV12-3 or TRBV12-4 with TRBJ1-2, with 7 bases that match TRBD1. This CDR3 is 12 amino acids long. The V segment lost 5 bases and the J segment 6 bases; nucleotides outside the gene matches: 3.